The rows below give T cell receptor beta chains drawn from one sample of a study of T cells after yellow fever vaccination. TCRdb called the 5' RACE reads again in MiXCR, with one record for every CDR3 protein. This sample has about 210,000 distinct CDR3 sequences, with 2.5% to 3.5% found just once. The material sequenced was CD4+ T cells sorted from PBMCs, taken 10 days after the yellow fever booster vaccination. These TCRs come from a man between 18 and 29 years old who received the YFV17D yellow fever vaccine. Both conserved end residues are part of each CDR3. A D gene is named only where the DNA matches it firmly. A row's size may be missing; if present it is once, few, many or a size class.

>TRBD1|many|TRBJ1-4|TRBV12-3/TRBV12-4
CASSLVKGANEKLFF
TGTGCCAGCAGTTTAGTAAAGGGGGCTAACGAAAAACTGTTTTTT
>-|-|TRBJ1-6|TRBV5-1
CASSLWGLDSPLHF
TGCGCCAGCAGCTTGTGGGGTCTTGACTCACCCCTCCACTTT
>-|few|TRBJ1-5|TRBV7-9
CASSSDTGAYSNQPQHF
TGTGCCAGCAGCTCAGACACGGGGGCATATAGCAATCAGCCCCAGCATTTT
>-|many|TRBJ2-3|TRBV6-2/TRBV6-3
CASGYGQTSTDTQYF
TGTGCCAGCGGCTACGGCCAAACAAGCACAGATACGCAGTATTTT
>TRBD1|few|TRBJ2-4|TRBV20-1
CSASKGALTKNIQYF
TGCAGTGCTAGTAAGGGGGCTCTTACCAAAAACATTCAGTACTTC
>-|-|TRBJ2-5|TRBV5-4
CASSLEGARGETQYF
TGTGCCAGCAGCTTGGAAGGGGCAAGAGGGGAGACCCAGTACTTC
>TRBD2|many|TRBJ2-1|TRBV6-1
CASSELAGGLNEQFF
TGTGCCAGCAGTGAACTAGCGGGGGGGCTCAATGAGCAGTTCTTC
>-|many|TRBJ2-5|TRBV7-6
CASSLVVNPQERQETQYF
TGTGCCAGCAGCTTAGTCGTCAACCCTCAGGAGAGGCAAGAGACCCAGTACTTC
>-|many|TRBJ1-2|TRBV20-1
CSAPSPGAYGYTF
TGCAGTGCTCCCTCCCCAGGGGCCTATGGCTACACCTTC
>-|-|TRBJ2-7|TRBV2
CASRRQASSYEQYF
TGTGCCAGCAGGAGACAGGCGAGCTCCTACGAGCAGTACTTC
>-|few|TRBJ2-1|TRBV12-3/TRBV12-4
CASRNENEQFF
TGTGCCAGCAGGAATGAGAATGAGCAGTTCTTC
>TRBD1|many|TRBJ1-5|TRBV20-1
CSAPRQGYSNQPQHF
TGCAGTGCTCCCAGACAGGGCTATAGCAATCAGCCCCAGCATTTT
>TRBD1|few|TRBJ2-6|TRBV3-1
CASSTWTGGAGANVLTF
TGTGCCAGCAGCACCTGGACAGGGGGCGCTGGGGCCAACGTCCTGACTTTC
>-|-|TRBJ2-2|TRBV27
CASSFNGAGTGELFF
TGTGCCAGCAGTTTTAATGGGGCCGGCACCGGGGAGCTGTTTTTT
>-|many|TRBJ2-5|TRBV3-1
CASSHIREEETQYF
TGTGCCAGCAGCCACATCAGGGAGGAAGAGACCCAGTACTTC
>-|many|TRBJ1-4|TRBV30
CAWYTGKGLGDEKLFF
TGTGCCTGGTACACAGGGAAAGGCCTCGGGGATGAAAAACTGTTTTTT
>-|many|TRBJ1-2|TRBV12-3/TRBV12-4
CASSLRGYGYTF
TGTGCCAGCAGTTTAAGGGGCTATGGCTACACCTTC
>-|few|TRBJ2-2|TRBV6-2/TRBV6-3
CASSRPPNTGELFF
TGTGCCAGCTCAAGGCCACCGAACACCGGGGAGCTGTTTTTT
>TRBD2|many|TRBJ2-3|TRBV6-2/TRBV6-3
CASSYSSGGAPDTQYF
TGTGCCAGCAGTTATTCTAGCGGGGGGGCCCCAGATACGCAGTATTTT
>-|few|TRBJ1-1|TRBV11-2
CASSFNRPGTEAFF
TGTGCCAGCAGCTTCAACCGACCGGGCACTGAAGCTTTCTTT
>-|few|TRBJ2-3|TRBV7-2
CASTLRGSIDTQYF
TGTGCCAGCACCCTCCGGGGGTCTATAGATACGCAGTATTTT
>-|many|TRBJ1-1|TRBV7-2
CASSLDAYTEAFF
TGTGCCAGCAGCTTAGATGCTTACACTGAAGCTTTCTTT
>-|few|TRBJ1-6|TRBV19
CASSYSSVGPLHF
TGTGCCAGTAGTTACTCGTCAGTCGGACCCCTCCACTTT
>-|many|TRBJ1-2|TRBV7-8
CASSLNAGGYTF
TGTGCCAGCAGCTTGAATGCGGGTGGCTACACCTTC